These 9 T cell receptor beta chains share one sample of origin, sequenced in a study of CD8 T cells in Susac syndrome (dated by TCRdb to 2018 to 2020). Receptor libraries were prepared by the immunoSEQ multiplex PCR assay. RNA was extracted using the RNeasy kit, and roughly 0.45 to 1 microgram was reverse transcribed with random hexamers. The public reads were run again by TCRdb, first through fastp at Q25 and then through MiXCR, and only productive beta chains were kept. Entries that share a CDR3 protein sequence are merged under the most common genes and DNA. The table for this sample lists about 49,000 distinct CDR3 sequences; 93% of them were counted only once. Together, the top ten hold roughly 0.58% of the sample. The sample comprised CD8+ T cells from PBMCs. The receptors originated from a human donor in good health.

Written as DNA, the CDR3 is TGCGCCAGCAGCCCAACAGGGATGAACACCGGGGAGCTGTTTTTT. Its translation is CASSPTGMNTGELFF. V is TRBV4-1 and J is TRBJ2-2, with D possibly TRBD1 on 6 matching bases. The CDR3 is 15 amino acids. CDR1 is MGHRA, CDR2 YSYEKL, per germline. V was clipped by 4 bases and J by 1 base, with 10 bases between them.

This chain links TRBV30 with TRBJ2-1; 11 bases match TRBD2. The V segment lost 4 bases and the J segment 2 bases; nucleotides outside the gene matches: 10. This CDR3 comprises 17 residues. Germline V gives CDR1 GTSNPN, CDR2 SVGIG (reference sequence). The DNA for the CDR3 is TGTGCCTGGAACGGGGGAGGTAGCGGGAGGGCCTACAATGAGCAGTTCTTC. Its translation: CAWNGGGSGRAYNEQFF.

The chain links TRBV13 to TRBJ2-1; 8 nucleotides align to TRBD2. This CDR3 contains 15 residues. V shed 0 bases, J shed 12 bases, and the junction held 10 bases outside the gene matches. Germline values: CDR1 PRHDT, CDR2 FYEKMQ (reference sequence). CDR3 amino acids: CASSLGTSELGVQFF. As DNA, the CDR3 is TGTGCCAGCAGCTTAGGGACTAGCGAGTTGGGGGTGCAGTTCTTC.

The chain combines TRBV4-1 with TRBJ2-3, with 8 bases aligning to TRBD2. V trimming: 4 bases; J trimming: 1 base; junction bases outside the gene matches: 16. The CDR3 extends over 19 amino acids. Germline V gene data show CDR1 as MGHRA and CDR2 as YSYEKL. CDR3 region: CASSPPPPGRAFRTDTQYF. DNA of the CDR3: TGCGCCAGCAGCCCCCCACCGCCCGGGAGGGCTTTCCGCACAGATACGCAGTATTTT.

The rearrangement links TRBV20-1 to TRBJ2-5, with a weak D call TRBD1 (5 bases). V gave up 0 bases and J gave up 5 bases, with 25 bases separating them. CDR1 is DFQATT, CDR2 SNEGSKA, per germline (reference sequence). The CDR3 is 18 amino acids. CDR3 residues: CSARDKGIWGPIYETQYF. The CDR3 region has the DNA TGCAGTGCTAGAGATAAGGGGATTTGGGGCCCCATCTACGAGACCCAGTACTTC.

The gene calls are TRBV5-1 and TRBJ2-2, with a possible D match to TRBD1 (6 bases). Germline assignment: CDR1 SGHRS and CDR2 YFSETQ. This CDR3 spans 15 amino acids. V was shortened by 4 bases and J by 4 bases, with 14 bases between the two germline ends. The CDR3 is CASSDLGASTGELFF. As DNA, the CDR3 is TGCGCCAGCAGCGACTTGGGGGCGAGCACCGGGGAGCTGTTTTTT.

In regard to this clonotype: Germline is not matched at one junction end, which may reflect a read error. In DNA, the CDR3 is TGTGCTAGCAGCTTCCAGAAATCCTACGAGCAGTACTTC. This sequence encodes CASSFQKSYEQYF. V gene TRBV7-7 combines with J gene TRBJ2-7; no clear D. Germline loops: CDR1 SSHAT, CDR2 FNYEAQ (reference sequence). This CDR3 is 13 amino acids long.

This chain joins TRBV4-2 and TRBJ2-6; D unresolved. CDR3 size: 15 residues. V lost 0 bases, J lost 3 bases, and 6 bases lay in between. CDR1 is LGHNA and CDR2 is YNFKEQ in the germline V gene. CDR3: CASSQENDGANVLTF. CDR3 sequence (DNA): TGTGCCAGCAGCCAAGAAAATGATGGGGCCAACGTCCTGACTTTC.

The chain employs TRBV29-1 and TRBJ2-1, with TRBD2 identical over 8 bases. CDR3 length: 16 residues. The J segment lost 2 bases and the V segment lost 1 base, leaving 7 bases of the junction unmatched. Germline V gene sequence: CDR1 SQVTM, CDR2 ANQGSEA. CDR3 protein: CSVEGAALAAYNEQFF. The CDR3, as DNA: TGCAGCGTTGAAGGGGCCGCACTAGCGGCCTACAATGAGCAGTTCTTC.